This TCR beta chain was found in a study of control samples from healthy donors and cancer patients. V lost 7 bases and J lost 1, with 20 bases in between. This CDR3 comprises 16 residues. Germline V gene lookup returns CDR1 MDHEN and CDR2 SYDVKM. TCRdb's copy holds only in-frame clones and misses some; the assay was immunoSEQ multiplex PCR. The data show fewer than 200,000 clones, about 87% seen once. Sample: blood. The chain carries TRBV28 and TRBJ2-7; maybe TRBD2 (7 bases). This TCR derives from a man aged 25 to 40 in good health. The CDR3, as DNA: TGTGCCAGCATTTCCCCGGGGGGCAGGGGATCCTACGAGCAGTACTTC. Protein product: CASISPGGRGSYEQYF.